This TCR beta chain was profiled in a study of CD8+ T cells in alopecia areata. Treatment given: oral pan-JAK inhibitor, 5-10 mg twice daily. TCR sequencing used cDNA made by reverse transcription of extracted RNA. The protocol was immunoSEQ multiplex PCR, while the TCRdb copy is restricted to in-frame clones and leaves out a portion. This sample carries over 100,000 clones, roughly 50% of them seen once, and the ten largest clones take 12%. The CDR3 consists of 13 residues. V was shortened by 0 bases and J by 5 bases, with 6 bases between the two germline ends. Germline CDR1 and CDR2: MNHEY and SMNVEV (reference sequence).

This sample comprised CD8+ T cells sorted from blood, obtained at week 24, from a patient treated with tofacitinib. The sequence came from a human donor with alopecia areata. This sequence joins TRBV27 and TRBJ2-3; D remains ambiguous. CDR3 bases: TGTGCCAGCAGTTTATCGAGGAAAGATACGCAGTATTTT. Protein sequence: CASSLSRKDTQYF.